One T cell receptor beta chain is described in this entry. The antigen is not known. This sample stems from a study of OX40 agonist ivuxolimab in advanced cancers. Study background: Partial responses occurred in three patients (one hepatocellular carcinoma, two cutaneous melanoma). Overall study results and limits: Expanded clones were, on average, more numerous in CD8+ T cells than in CD4+. In the expanded peripheral T cells, antigen specificity was never determined.

Sequencing used immunoSEQ multiplex PCR; TCRdb keeps in-frame clones, though not all of them. The data show around 70,000 clones, roughly 82% seen once. This CDR3 has 15 amino acids. This clonotype was obtained from an adult with an advanced solid tumor such as melanoma, head and neck, liver or kidney cancer. This chain uses TRBV12-2 with TRBJ2-7; TRBD1 is the table's D call and was not checked against the DNA. TRBV12-2 represents a pseudogene. The sample was CD4+ or CD8+ T cells sorted from blood, taken in a trial of the OX40 agonist ivuxolimab. Here the CDR3 reads CASRLAQAPSHEQYF. The CDR3 DNA reads TGTGCAAGTCGCTTAGCGCAGGCCCCTTCCCATGAGCAGTACTTC.